This TCR beta chain is from a study of siplizumab effects on memory and regulatory T cells. Study-wide results and caveats: There appeared to be greater diversity in naive T cells than in memory cells, and naive T cells seemed major contributors to the alloresponse. Neither a naive nor a memory phenotype was assignable to roughly 75-97% of proliferating CD4+ or CD8+ clones.

Using immunoSEQ multiplex PCR, the repertoire was profiled, and TCRdb retains in-frame clones only, with some absent. This table holds about 100,000 clones, roughly 92% found once. V was shortened by 0 bases and J by 7 bases, with 21 bases between the two germline ends. Germline V lookup: CDR1 LGHNA, CDR2 YNFKEQ. The CDR3 sequence is 17 residues long. Note on this clone: Its antigen remains unknown.

Sequencing input: Tregs sorted from blood. The genes are TRBV4-2 and TRBJ1-1; D might be TRBD1 (5 bases). This receptor was identified in a human donor in good health. The CDR3 is CASSQDASVRGLGEAFF. The CDR3 nucleotides read TGTGCCAGCAGCCAAGATGCCAGTGTACGGGGACTTGGTGAAGCTTTCTTT.